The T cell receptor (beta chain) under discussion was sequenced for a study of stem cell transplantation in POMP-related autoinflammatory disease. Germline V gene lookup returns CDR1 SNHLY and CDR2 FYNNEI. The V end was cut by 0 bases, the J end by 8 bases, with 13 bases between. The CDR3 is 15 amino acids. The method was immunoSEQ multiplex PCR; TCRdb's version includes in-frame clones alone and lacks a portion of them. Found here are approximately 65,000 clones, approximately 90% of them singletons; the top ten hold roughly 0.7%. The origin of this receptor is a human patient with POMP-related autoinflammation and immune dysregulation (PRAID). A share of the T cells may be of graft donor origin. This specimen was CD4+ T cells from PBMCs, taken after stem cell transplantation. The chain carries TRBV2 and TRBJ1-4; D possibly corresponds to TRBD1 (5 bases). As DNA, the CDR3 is TGTGCCAGCAGTGAAGCCGGGGACGGTTGGGAAAAACTGTTTTTT. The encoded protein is CASSEAGDGWEKLFF. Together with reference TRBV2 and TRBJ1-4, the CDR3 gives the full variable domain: EPEVTQTPSHQVTQMGQEVILRCVPISNHLYFYWYRQILGQKVEFLVSFYNNEISEKSEIFDDQFSVERPDGSNFTLKIRSTKLEDSAMYFCASSEAGDGWEKLFFGSGTQLSVL.